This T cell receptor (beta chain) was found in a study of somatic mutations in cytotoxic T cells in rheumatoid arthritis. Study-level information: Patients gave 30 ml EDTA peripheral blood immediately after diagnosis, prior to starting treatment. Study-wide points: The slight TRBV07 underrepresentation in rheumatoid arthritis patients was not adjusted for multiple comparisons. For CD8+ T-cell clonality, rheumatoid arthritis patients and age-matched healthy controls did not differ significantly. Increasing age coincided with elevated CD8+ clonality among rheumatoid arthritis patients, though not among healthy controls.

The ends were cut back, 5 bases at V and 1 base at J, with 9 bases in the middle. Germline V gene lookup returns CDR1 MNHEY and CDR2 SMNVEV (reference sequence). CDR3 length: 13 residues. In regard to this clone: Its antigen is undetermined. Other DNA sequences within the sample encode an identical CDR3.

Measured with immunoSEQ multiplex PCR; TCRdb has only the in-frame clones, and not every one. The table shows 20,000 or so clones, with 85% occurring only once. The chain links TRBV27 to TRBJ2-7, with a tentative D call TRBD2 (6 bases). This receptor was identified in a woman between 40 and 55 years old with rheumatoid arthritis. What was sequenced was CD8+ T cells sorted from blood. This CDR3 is CASSPGGSYEQYF. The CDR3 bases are TGTGCCAGCAGTCCCGGAGGGTCCTACGAGCAGTACTTC.